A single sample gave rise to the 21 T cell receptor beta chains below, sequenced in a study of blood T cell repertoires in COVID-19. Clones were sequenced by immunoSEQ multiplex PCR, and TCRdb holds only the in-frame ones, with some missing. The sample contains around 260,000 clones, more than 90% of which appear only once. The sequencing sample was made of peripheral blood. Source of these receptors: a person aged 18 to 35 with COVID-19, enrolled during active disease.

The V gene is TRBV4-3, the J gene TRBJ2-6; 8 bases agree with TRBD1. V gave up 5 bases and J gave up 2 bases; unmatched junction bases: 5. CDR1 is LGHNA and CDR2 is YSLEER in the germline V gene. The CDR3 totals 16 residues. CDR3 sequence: CASSSRTGTGANVLTF. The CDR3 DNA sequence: TGCGCCAGCAGCTCCAGGACAGGGACTGGGGCCAACGTCCTGACTTTC.

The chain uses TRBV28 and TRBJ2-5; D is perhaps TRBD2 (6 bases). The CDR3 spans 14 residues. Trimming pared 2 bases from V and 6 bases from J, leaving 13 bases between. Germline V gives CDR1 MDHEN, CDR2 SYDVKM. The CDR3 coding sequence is TGTGCCAGCAGTTTAATTGGAGGGTTAAAGACCCAGTACTTC. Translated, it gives CASSLIGGLKTQYF. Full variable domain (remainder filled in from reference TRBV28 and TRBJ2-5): DVKVTQSSRYLVKRTGEKVFLECVQDMDHENMFWYRQDPGLGLRLIYFSYDVKMKEKGDIPEGYSVSREKKERFSLILESASTNQTSMYLCASSLIGGLKTQYFGPGTRLLVL.

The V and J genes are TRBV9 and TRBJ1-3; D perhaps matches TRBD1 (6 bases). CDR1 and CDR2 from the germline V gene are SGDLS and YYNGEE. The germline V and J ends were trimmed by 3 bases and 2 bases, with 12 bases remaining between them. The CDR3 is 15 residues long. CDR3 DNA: TGTGCCAGCAGCGCAAATCAGGGGCCTGGAAACACCATATATTTT. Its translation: CASSANQGPGNTIYF. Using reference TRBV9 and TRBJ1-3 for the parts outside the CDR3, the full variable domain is DSGVTQTPKHLITATGQRVTLRCSPRSGDLSVYWYQQSLDQGLQFLIQYYNGEERAKGNILERFSAQQFPDLHSELNLSSLELGDSALYFCASSANQGPGNTIYFGEGSWLTVV.

CDR3 sequence reads: CASSLSSGISYEQYF. In DNA, the CDR3 is TGTGCCAGCAGCTTGAGTAGCGGAATCTCCTACGAGCAGTACTTC. This chain links TRBV11-2 with TRBJ2-7, with TRBD2 as a possible D gene (6 bases). Germline assignment: CDR1 SGHAT and CDR2 FQNNGV. This CDR3 is 15 amino acids long. Trimming removed 3 bases at V and 0 bases at J, with 12 bases between. Drawing the rest from reference TRBV11-2 and TRBJ2-7, the complete variable domain is EAGVAQSPRYKIIEKRQSVAFWCNPISGHATLYWYQQILGQGPKLLIQFQNNGVVDDSQLPKDRFSAERLKGVDSTLKIQPAKLEDSAVYLCASSLSSGISYEQYFGPGTRLTVT.

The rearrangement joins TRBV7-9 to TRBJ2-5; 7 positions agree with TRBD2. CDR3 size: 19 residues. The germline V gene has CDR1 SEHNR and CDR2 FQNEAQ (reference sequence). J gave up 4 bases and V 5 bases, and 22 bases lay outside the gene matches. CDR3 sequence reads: CASSPVMMGEGRSGETQYF. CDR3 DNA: TGTGCCAGCAGCCCCGTAATGATGGGGGAGGGCCGGAGCGGAGAGACCCAGTACTTC.

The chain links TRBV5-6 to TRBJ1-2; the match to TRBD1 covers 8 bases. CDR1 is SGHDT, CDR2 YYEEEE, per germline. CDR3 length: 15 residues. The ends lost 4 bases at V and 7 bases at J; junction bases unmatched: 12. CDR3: CASSPPGQGSGGYTF. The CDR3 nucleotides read TGTGCCAGCAGCCCCCCCGGACAGGGATCGGGTGGCTACACCTTC.

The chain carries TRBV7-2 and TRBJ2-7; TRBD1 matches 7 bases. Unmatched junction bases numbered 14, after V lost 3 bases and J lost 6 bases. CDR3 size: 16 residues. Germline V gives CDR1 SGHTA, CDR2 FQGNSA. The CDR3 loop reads CASSFGTALLTGEQYF. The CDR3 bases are TGTGCCAGCAGCTTCGGGACAGCCTTATTAACCGGCGAGCAGTACTTC.

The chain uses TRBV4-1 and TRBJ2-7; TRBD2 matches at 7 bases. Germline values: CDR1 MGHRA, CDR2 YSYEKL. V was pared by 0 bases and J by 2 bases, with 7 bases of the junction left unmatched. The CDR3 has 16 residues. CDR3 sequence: CASSQDSSGTAYEQYF. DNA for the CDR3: TGCGCCAGCAGCCAAGATTCCAGCGGGACTGCCTACGAGCAGTACTTC.

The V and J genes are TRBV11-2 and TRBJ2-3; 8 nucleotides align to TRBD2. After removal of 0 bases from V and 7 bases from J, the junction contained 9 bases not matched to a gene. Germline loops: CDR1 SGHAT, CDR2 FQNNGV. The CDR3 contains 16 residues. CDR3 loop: CASSLEIAGLLNTQYF. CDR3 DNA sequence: TGTGCCAGCAGCTTAGAGATAGCGGGGCTTCTTAATACGCAGTATTTT. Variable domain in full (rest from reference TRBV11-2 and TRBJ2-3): EAGVAQSPRYKIIEKRQSVAFWCNPISGHATLYWYQQILGQGPKLLIQFQNNGVVDDSQLPKDRFSAERLKGVDSTLKIQPAKLEDSAVYLCASSLEIAGLLNTQYFGPGTRLTVL.

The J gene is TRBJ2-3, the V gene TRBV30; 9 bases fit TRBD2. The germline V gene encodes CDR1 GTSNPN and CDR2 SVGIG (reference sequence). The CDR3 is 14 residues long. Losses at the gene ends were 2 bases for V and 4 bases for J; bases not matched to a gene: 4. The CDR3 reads CAWSLSGSSDTQYF. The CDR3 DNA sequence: TGTGCCTGGAGTCTTAGCGGGAGTTCAGATACGCAGTATTTT.

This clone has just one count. The CDR3 spells CASSLSTGLETQYF. For the CDR3, the DNA is TGTGCCAGTAGTCTCTCGACAGGGCTGGAGACCCAGTACTTC. The V gene is TRBV19, the J gene TRBJ2-5, with 7 bases that match TRBD1. Germline V CDR1 and CDR2: LNHDA, SQIVND (reference sequence). The CDR3 runs 14 residues. V lost 5 bases and J lost 5; bases outside the gene matches: 8.

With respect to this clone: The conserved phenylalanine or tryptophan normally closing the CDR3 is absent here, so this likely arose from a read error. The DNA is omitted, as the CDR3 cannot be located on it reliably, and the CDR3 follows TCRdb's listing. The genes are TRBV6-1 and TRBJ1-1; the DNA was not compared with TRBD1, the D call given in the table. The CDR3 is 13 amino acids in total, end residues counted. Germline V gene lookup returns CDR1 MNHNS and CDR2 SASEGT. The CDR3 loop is CASSEPGTGWEIG.

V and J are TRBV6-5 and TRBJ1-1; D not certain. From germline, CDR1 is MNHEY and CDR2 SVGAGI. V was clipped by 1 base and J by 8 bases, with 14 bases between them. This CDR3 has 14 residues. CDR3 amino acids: CASSYWATETEAFF. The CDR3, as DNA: TGTGCCAGCAGTTACTGGGCGACCGAGACCGAAGCTTTCTTT.

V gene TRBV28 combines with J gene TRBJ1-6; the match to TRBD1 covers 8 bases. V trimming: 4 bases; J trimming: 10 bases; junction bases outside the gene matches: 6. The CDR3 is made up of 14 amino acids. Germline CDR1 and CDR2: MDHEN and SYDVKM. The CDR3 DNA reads TGTGCCAGCAGTTACAGGGGGACGAGCTCACCCCTCCACTTT. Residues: CASSYRGTSSPLHF.

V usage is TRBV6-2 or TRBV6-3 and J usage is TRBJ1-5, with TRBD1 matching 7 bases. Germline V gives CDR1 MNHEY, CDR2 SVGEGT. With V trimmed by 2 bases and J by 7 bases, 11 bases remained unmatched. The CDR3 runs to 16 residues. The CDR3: CASSYDPDRLWQPQHF. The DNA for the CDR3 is TGTGCCAGCAGTTACGATCCGGACAGGTTATGGCAGCCCCAGCATTTT.

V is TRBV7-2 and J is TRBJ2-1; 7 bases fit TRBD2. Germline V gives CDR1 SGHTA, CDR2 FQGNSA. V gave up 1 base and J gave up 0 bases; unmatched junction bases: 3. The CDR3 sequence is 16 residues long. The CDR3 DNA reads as TGTGCCAGCAGCTTAGAAATAGCGGGCTCCTACAATGAGCAGTTCTTC. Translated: CASSLEIAGSYNEQFF.

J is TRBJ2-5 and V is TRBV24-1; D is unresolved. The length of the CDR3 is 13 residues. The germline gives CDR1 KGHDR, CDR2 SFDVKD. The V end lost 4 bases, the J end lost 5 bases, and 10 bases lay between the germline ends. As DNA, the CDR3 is TGTGCCACCAGTGACTTTGTTTCGGAGACCCAGTACTTC. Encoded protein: CATSDFVSETQYF.

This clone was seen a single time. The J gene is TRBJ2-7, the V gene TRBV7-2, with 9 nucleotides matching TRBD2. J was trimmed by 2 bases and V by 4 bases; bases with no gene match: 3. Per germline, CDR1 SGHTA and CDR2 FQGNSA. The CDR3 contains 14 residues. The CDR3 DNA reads TGTGCCAGCAGCTCCTTAGCGGGAGCCTACGAGCAGTACTTC. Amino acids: CASSSLAGAYEQYF. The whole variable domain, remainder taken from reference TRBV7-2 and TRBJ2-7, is GAGVSQSPSNKVTEKGKDVELRCDPISGHTALYWYRQSLGQGLEFLIYFQGNSAPDKSGLPSDRFSAERTGGSVSTLTIQRTQQEDSAVYLCASSSLAGAYEQYFGPGTRLTVT.

Here the CDR3 reads CASSDTNQPQHF. The CDR3 DNA reads TGTGCCAGCAGTGACACCAATCAGCCCCAGCATTTT. The chain links TRBV28 to TRBJ1-5; D gene uncertain. The CDR3 spans 12 residues. V lost 5 bases and J lost 3, with 5 bases in between. The germline V gene has CDR1 MDHEN and CDR2 SYDVKM.

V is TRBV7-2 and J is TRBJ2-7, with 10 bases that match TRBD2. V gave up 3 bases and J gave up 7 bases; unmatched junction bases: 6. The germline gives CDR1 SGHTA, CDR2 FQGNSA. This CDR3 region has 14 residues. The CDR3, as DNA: TGTGCCAGCAGCTTCCAGCGGGAGGGTAGTGAGCAGTACTTC. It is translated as CASSFQREGSEQYF.

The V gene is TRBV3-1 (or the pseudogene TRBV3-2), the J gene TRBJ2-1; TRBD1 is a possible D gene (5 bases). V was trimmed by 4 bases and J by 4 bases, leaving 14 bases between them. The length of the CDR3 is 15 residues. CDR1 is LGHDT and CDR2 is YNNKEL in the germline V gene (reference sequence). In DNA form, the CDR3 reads TGTGCCAGCAGCCTCGATCCCGACAGTTACAATGAGCAGTTCTTC. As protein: CASSLDPDSYNEQFF.